These T cell receptor beta chains were read from a single sample in a study of blood T cell repertoires in COVID-19. Libraries were prepared by immunoSEQ multiplex PCR; TCRdb keeps only in-frame clonotypes and omits some of them. The sample includes about 84,000 clones, 80% to 90% seen only once; the top ten take around 39%. The sequencing sample was made of peripheral blood. The receptors come from a man older than 75 with active or convalescent COVID-19. Both conserved end residues are part of each CDR3. Fields, in order: V gene, CDR3 protein.

TRBV5-6 | CASSLGGTGGNTIYF
TRBV6-6 | CASSSRTGGFSGSSYNEQFF
TRBV18 | CASSPPGLANHNEQFF
TRBV12-5 | CASGLEDRVGSPLHF
TRBV19 | CASIAGTSKTDTQYF
TRBV30 | CAWSRGQDNSPLHF
TRBV7-3 | CASGGGTYNEQFF
TRBV14 | CASSHLAGGPKYQETQYF
TRBV6-5 | CASSTGGRETQYF
TRBV30 | CAWRGTGSAFF
TRBV19 | CASSINHRGIYGYTF
TRBV21-1 | CASSRQGGCRMNTEAFF
TRBV12-3/TRBV12-4 | CASKQREGTEAFF
TRBV19 | CASSIGVRAKETQYF
TRBV18 | CASLAGTGLPGELFF
TRBV2 | CASSPGTGVFGYTF
TRBV4-1 | CASSQIAGVNTGELFF
TRBV14 | CASSPPGKGYTF
TRBV21-1 | CASDRGLNTEAFF
TRBV3-1/TRBV3-2 | CASSQGPGSGANVLTF
TRBV4-1 | CASSQTGTSGGQFF
TRBV19 | CASTRSGQGTQPQHF
TRBV19 | CASSRGLASPSEQFF
TRBV3-1/TRBV3-2 | CASSQFRQGPETQYF
TRBV7-8 | CASSQDRDNEQFF
TRBV9 | CASSESPGQTGGYTF
TRBV7-8 | CASSSLTGDYEQYF